The source of this T cell receptor beta chain is a study of response to subunit inactivated influenza vaccine. Findings and caveats of the study: Only a handful of new T cells, the authors suggested, are recruited with each seasonal influenza vaccination.

MiXCR, applied by TCRdb to the RT-PCR reads, yields one record per CDR3 protein. The profile shows 500,000 or so distinct CDR3 sequences, more than 15% of them singletons. As regards this clonotype: What it recognizes is unknown.

Germline CDR1 MNHEY, CDR2 SVGAGI. The ends lost 0 bases at V and 2 bases at J; junction bases unmatched: 3. There are 15 residues in the CDR3. The TCR comes from a man aged 50 to 75 who received an inactivated influenza vaccine. The sample here was CD4+ T cells sorted from PBMCs, taken about 24 months after vaccination. V usage is TRBV6-5 and J usage is TRBJ2-7; TRBD1 agrees at 8 bases. CDR3 sequence reads: CASSYSLGQAYEQYF. CDR3 nucleotides: TGTGCCAGCAGTTACTCTCTGGGACAGGCCTACGAGCAGTACTTC.